One sample yielded the 11 T cell receptor beta chains listed below, sequenced in a study of CD8+ T cells in alopecia areata. The authors extracted RNA and reverse transcribed it into cDNA as the sequencing template. Profiling relied on immunoSEQ multiplex PCR, and the TCRdb table lists in-frame clones only, not all of them. Among 100,000 to 120,000 clones listed, less than 70% were seen once. Treatment given: oral pan-JAK inhibitor, 5-10 mg twice daily. The material sequenced was CD4+ T cells sorted from blood, taken at week 24, from a patient treated with tofacitinib. These receptors all come from a human donor with alopecia areata.

The chain employs TRBV10-3 and TRBJ1-1; 7 bases align to TRBD1. V gave up 2 bases and J gave up 1 base; unmatched junction bases: 4. In germline, CDR1 is ENHRY, CDR2 SYGVKD. The CDR3 contains 15 residues. CDR3 in amino acids: CAISEPRDRNTEAFF. As DNA, the CDR3 is TGTGCCATCAGTGAGCCCAGGGACAGGAACACTGAAGCTTTCTTT.

This clone occurred once. The CDR3 reads CASSSPNLGYTF. The CDR3 DNA reads TGTGCCAGCAGCTCGCCTAATCTTGGCTACACCTTC. The J gene is TRBJ1-2, the V gene TRBV5-4; D is unresolved. Between the trimmed V and J ends, which lost 3 bases and 7 bases, there was a span of 10 bases. There are 12 residues in the CDR3. Germline V gives CDR1 SGHNT, CDR2 YYREEE (reference sequence).

The chain employs TRBV7-9 and TRBJ1-5, with D tentatively TRBD1 (6 bases). The CDR3 extends over 15 amino acids. Trimming pared 4 bases from V and 2 bases from J, leaving 12 bases between. Germline-derived CDR1 and CDR2 are SEHNR and FQNEAQ (reference sequence). Here the CDR3 DNA reads TGTGCCAGCAGCTCTGACAGGCTGGGCAATCAGCCCCAGCATTTT. Protein sequence: CASSSDRLGNQPQHF.

This chain uses TRBV7-9 with TRBJ1-2, with D unresolved. V dropped 5 bases and J dropped 9 bases, with 13 bases sitting between them. Germline CDR1 is SEHNR and CDR2 is FQNEAQ (reference sequence). CDR3 length equals 12 residues. For the CDR3, the DNA is TGTGCCAGCAGCCCAATGGAGGCTAGCTACACCTTC. Its protein product is CASSPMEASYTF.

In this sample, this clone turned up a few times. This chain joins TRBV5-1 and TRBJ2-3; no reliable D call. The V end was cut by 5 bases, the J end by 0 bases, with 4 bases between. The CDR3 sequence is 12 residues long. The germline gives CDR1 SGHRS, CDR2 YFSETQ. CDR3 DNA sequence: TGCGCCAGCAGAGACAGCACAGATACGCAGTATTTT. Amino acid sequence: CASRDSTDTQYF. Filled out from reference TRBV5-1 and TRBJ2-3, the complete variable domain reads KAGVTQTPRYLIKTRGQQVTLSCSPISGHRSVSWYQQTPGQGLQFLFEYFSETQRNKGNFPGRFSGRQFSNSRSEMNVSTLELGDSALYLCASRDSTDTQYFGPGTRLTVL.

DNA of the CDR3: TGTGCCAGCAGTTTTGACAGCTTAGTCTACGAGCAGTACTTC. Its translation is CASSFDSLVYEQYF. This chain uses TRBV6-5 with TRBJ2-7; D may be TRBD1 (5 bases). The V gene lost 4 bases and the J gene lost 3 bases, with 13 bases spanning the gap. The CDR3 length is 14 residues. Germline CDR1 and CDR2: MNHEY and SVGAGI.

This rearrangement joins TRBV5-4 to TRBJ2-1; D is unresolved. CDR3 length: 14 amino acids. The V and J ends lost 0 bases and 6 bases respectively, with 10 bases between them. Germline CDR1 and CDR2: SGHNT and YYREEE (reference sequence). As DNA, the CDR3 is TGTGCCAGCAGCTTGGCGAAAATAGGCAATGAGCAGTTCTTC. Encoded protein: CASSLAKIGNEQFF.

This clone was seen a handful of times. In DNA, the CDR3 is TGTGCCAGCAGCCTCTCTTCTCGGGGGAACACTGAAGCTTTCTTT. This encodes CASSLSSRGNTEAFF. The V call is TRBV5-4, the J call TRBJ1-1; D call uncertain. CDR1 SGHNT and CDR2 YYREEE come from the germline V gene (reference sequence). The CDR3 is 15 amino acids. Trimming pared 4 bases from V and 1 base from J, leaving 14 bases between.

The CDR3 bases are TGTGCCAGCACCCCGGCTGGGGGCCGGGGGACCCAGTACTTC. Its protein product is CASTPAGGRGTQYF. The chain uses TRBV11-2 and TRBJ2-5; weak D call: TRBD1 (6 bases). V gave up 7 bases and J gave up 7 bases, with 19 bases separating them. The length of the CDR3 is 14 residues. CDR1 and CDR2 from the germline V gene are SGHAT and FQNNGV.

The chain employs TRBV6-1 and TRBJ1-1; D is ambiguous. CDR1 MNHNS and CDR2 SASEGT come from the germline V gene. V was pared by 6 bases and J by 2 bases, with 10 bases between. CDR3 length equals 13 residues. The CDR3: CASSRTQNTEAFF. CDR3 in DNA: TGTGCCAGCAGCCGAACTCAAAACACTGAAGCTTTCTTT.

Of note for this clone: The same CDR3 can be traced to other DNA sequences in this sample. The V call is TRBV30, the J call TRBJ1-2; no clear D gene. V lost 0 bases, J lost 8 bases, and 7 bases lay in between. The CDR3 extends over 11 amino acids. Germline lookup yields CDR1 GTSNPN and CDR2 SVGIG (reference sequence). The DNA for the CDR3 is TGTGCCTGGAGTGTGATGGGGGGCTACACCTTC. This sequence encodes CAWSVMGGYTF. The full variable domain, rest sourced from reference TRBV30 and TRBJ1-2, is SQTIHQWPATLVQPVGSPLSLECTVEGTSNPNLYWYRQAAGRGLQLLFYSVGIGQISSEVPQNLSASRPQDRQFILSSKKLLLSDSGFYLCAWSVMGGYTFGSGTRLTVV.